This record looks at one T cell receptor beta chain sequence and its context. Germline CDR1 and CDR2: LNHDA and SQIVND (reference sequence). The CDR3 totals 14 residues. V lost 4 bases and J lost 6; bases outside the gene matches: 7. This record belongs to a study of blood T cell repertoires in COVID-19. Here immunoSEQ multiplex PCR was the method, and the copy in TCRdb shows in-frame clones only, minus some. Of about 220,000 clones listed, approximately 90% are singletons. V usage is TRBV19 and J usage is TRBJ2-7; TRBD1 matches at 9 bases. This sequence originates from a woman younger than 35 in a cohort exposed to, infected with or recovered from COVID-19 (not recorded which). Sequencing was carried out using PBMCs or T cells enriched from blood (not recorded which). The CDR3 DNA reads TGTGCCAGTAGTAACACAGGGGGCGGGGGCGAGCAGTACTTC. It encodes CASSNTGGGGEQYF.